This T cell receptor (beta chain) derives from a study of T cells after yellow fever vaccination. Study information: With SMART-Seq v4 Ultra Low Input, the fractions containing low cell numbers were prepared.

This clonotype appeared a few times. Its matching antigen is unknown. The CDR3 has 14 residues. Germline V gives CDR1 SNHLY, CDR2 FYNNEI. Trimming cost V 7 bases and J 5 bases; bases outside gene matches: 2. TCR cDNA was made by 5'RACE template switching, adding a universal primer site and UMIs. TCRdb re-derived calls from the 5' RACE reads in MiXCR, one entry per CDR3 protein. This sample has 500,000 to 650,000 distinct CDR3 sequences; about 12% occur once, and the top ten carry about 15%. General study findings and limits: Reappearing after the booster were most of the clones from primary vaccination (roughly 95% CD4, approximately 86% CD8).

V usage is TRBV2 and J usage is TRBJ2-3; 14 nucleotides line up with TRBD2. This specimen consisted of PBMCs, obtained on the day of the yellow fever booster vaccination. The clonotype originates from a man aged 25 to 40 who received the YFV17D yellow fever vaccine. The CDR3 here is CASTGLAGGDTQYF. CDR3 in DNA: TGTGCCAGCACCGGACTAGCGGGAGGAGATACGCAGTATTTT.